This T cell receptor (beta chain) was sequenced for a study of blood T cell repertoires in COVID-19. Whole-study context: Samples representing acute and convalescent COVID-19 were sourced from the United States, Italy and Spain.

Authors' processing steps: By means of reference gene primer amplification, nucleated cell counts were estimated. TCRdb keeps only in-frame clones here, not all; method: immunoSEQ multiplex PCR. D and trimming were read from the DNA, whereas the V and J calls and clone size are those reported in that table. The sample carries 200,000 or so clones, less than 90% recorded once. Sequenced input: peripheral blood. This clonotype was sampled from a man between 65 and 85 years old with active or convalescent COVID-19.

The DNA for the CDR3 is TGTGCCAGCAGCTTAGACGGGGGGTTATGGGAGACCCAGTACTTC. This sequence encodes CASSLDGGLWETQYF. The chain is built from TRBV7-2 and TRBJ2-5; 7 nucleotides align to TRBD2. The CDR3 spans 15 residues. Looked up from germline, CDR1 is SGHTA and CDR2 is FQGNSA. V shed 1 base and J 5 bases; nucleotides not matched to a gene: 7.